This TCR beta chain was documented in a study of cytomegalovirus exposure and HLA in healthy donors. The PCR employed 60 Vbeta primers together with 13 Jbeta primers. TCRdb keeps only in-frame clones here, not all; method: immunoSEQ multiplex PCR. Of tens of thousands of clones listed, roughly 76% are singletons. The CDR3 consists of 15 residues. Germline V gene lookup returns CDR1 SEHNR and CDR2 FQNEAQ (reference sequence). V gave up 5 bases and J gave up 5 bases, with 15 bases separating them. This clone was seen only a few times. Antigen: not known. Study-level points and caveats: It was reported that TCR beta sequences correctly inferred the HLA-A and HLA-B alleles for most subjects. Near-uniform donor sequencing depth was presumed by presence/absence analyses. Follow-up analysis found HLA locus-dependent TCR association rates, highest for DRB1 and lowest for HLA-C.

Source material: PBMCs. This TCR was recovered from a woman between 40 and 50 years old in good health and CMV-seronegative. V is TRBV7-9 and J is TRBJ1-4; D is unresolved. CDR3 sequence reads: CASSHDQDPNEKLFF. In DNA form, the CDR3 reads TGTGCCAGCAGCCACGATCAGGATCCCAATGAAAAACTGTTTTTT. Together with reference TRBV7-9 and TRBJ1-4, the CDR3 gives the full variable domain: DTGVSQNPRHKITKRGQNVTFRCDPISEHNRLYWYRQTLGQGPEFLTYFQNEAQLEKSRLLSDRFSAERPKGSFSTLEIQRTEQGDSAMYLCASSHDQDPNEKLFFGSGTQLSVL.